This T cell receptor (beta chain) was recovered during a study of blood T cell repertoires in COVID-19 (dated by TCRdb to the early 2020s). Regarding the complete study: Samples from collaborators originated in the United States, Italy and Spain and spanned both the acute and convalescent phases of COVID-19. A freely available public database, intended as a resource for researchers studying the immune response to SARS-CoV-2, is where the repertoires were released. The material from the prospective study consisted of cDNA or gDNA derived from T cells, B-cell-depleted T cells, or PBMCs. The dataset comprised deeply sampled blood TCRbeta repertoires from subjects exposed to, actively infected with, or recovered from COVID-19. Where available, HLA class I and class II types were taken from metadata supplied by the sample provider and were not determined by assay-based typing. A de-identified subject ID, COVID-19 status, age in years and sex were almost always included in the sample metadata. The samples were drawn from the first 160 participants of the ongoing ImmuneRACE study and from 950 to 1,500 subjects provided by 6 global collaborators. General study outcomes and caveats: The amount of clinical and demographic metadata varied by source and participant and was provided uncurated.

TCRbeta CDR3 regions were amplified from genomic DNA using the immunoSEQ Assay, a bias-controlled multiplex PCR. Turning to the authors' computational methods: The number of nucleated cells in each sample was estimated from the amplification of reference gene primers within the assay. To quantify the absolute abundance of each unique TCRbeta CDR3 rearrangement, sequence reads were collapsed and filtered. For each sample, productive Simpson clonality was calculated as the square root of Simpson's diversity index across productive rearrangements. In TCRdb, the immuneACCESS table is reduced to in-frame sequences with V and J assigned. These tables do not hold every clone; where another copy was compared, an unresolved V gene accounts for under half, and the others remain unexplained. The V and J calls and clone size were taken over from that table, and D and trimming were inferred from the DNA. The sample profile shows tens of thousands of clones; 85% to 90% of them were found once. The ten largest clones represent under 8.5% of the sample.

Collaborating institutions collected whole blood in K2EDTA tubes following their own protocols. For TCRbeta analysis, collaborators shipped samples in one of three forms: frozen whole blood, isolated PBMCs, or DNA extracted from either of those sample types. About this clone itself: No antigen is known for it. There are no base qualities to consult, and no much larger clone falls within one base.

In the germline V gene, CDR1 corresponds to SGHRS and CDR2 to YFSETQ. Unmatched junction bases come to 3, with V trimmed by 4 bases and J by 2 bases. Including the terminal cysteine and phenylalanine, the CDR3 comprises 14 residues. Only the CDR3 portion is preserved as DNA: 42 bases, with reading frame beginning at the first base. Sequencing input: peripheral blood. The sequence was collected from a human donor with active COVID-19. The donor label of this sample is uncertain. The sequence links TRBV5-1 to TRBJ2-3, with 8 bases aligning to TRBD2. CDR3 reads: CASSKRGSTDTQYF. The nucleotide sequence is TGCGCCAGCAGCAAGCGGGGGTCCACAGATACGCAGTATTTT.